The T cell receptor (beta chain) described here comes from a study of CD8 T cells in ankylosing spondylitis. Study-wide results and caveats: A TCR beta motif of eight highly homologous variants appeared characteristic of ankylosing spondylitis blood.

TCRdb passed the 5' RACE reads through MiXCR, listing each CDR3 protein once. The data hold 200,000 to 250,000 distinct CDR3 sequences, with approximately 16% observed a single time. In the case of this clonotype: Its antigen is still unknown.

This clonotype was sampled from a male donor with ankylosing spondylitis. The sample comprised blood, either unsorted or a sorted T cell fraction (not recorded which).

The CDR3 DNA is TGTGCCAGCAGTTCCCCAGGCGGGTTGGAGACCCAGTACTTC. Its protein product is CASSSPGGLETQYF. The chain recombines TRBV27 with TRBJ2-5; possibly TRBD2 for D (5 bases). From germline, CDR1 is MNHEY and CDR2 SMNVEV (reference sequence). The CDR3 has 14 residues. Trimming pared 4 bases from V and 5 bases from J, leaving 14 bases between.